This is a list of T cell receptor beta chains from one sample in a study of T cell changes during pregnancy in multiple sclerosis. Sequencing used immunoSEQ multiplex PCR; TCRdb keeps in-frame clones, though not all of them. The data show approximately 30,000 clones, with roughly nine tenths seen just once and 8% held by the top ten. Source: CD8+ T cells from peripheral blood mononuclear cells, taken before pregnancy. The receptors come from a female donor with multiple sclerosis, enrolled in a pregnancy study. Both conserved end residues are part of each CDR3. The order of the fields is clone size, V gene, J gene, D gene, CDR3 DNA, CDR3 protein. A D gene is named only where the DNA matches it firmly. Not every row has a clone size; where given, it reads once, few, many or a size class.

once	TRBV4-1	TRBJ2-1	TRBD2	TGCGCCAGCAGCCAAGGCCGCGCCGGGGGGAGCTCCTACAATGAGCAGTTCTTC	CASSQGRAGGSSYNEQFF
NA	TRBV9	TRBJ2-1	NA	TGTGCCAGCACCGCACCCCCGGGGACTCGGAAGTTCTTC	CASTAPPGTRKFF
NA	TRBV6-5	TRBJ2-1	NA	TGTGCCAGCAGCGGCGGGCCTTACAATGAGCAGTTCTTC	CASSGGPYNEQFF
NA	TRBV27	TRBJ1-1	NA	TGTGCCAGCAGTTTAAGGGCAGGGGTGGCTTTCTTT	CASSLRAGVAFF
NA	TRBV28	TRBJ1-1	NA	TGTGCCAGCAGTCCCCTCGGACAGCAGAACACTGAAGCTTTCTTT	CASSPLGQQNTEAFF
NA	TRBV4-1	TRBJ2-7	TRBD1	TGCGCCAGCAGCTCCCGGGACAGGGCTTCCTACGAGCAGTACTTC	CASSSRDRASYEQYF
few	TRBV6-1	TRBJ1-2	NA	TGTGCCAGCCGCGGGACCGATGAGAGCTATGGCTACACCTTC	CASRGTDESYGYTF
NA	TRBV6-5	TRBJ2-7	TRBD1	TGTGCCACTTCCCGGGACAGGGGCCTGGAGCAGTACTTC	CATSRDRGLEQYF
NA	TRBV19	TRBJ2-1	NA	TGTGCCAGTAGCTCCCCCGGAAGGTCCGGAAGGGGTGAGCAGTTCTTC	CASSSPGRSGRGEQFF
NA	TRBV6-1	TRBJ1-5	TRBD1	TGTGCCAGCAGTGAAGGGACAGGGGGCGCCGGTCAGCCCCAGCATTTT	CASSEGTGGAGQPQHF
once	TRBV5-6	TRBJ2-7	TRBD1	TGTGCCAGCAGCCTGGGACAGGCCGCCTACGAGCAGTACTTC	CASSLGQAAYEQYF
NA	TRBV4-1	TRBJ1-2	NA	TGCGCCAGCAGCCAAGAAAGGGAGACCTCCTACTATGGCTACACCTTC	CASSQERETSYYGYTF
NA	TRBV2	TRBJ2-3	NA	TGTGCCAGCACGCTAGTCGTTGGCCCAGATACGCAGTATTTT	CASTLVVGPDTQYF
NA	TRBV4-1	TRBJ2-6	NA	TGCGCCAGCAGCCAAGATCCAGGGATCTCTGGGGCCAACGTCCTGACTTTC	CASSQDPGISGANVLTF
few	TRBV19	TRBJ1-6	TRBD1	TGTGCCAGTAGGACAGGGGATTATAATTCACCCCTCCACTTT	CASRTGDYNSPLHF
few	TRBV6-1	TRBJ2-7	NA	TGTGCCAGCAGTCCTAGCGTAGAGGTTTCCGAGCAGTACTTC	CASSPSVEVSEQYF
NA	TRBV9	TRBJ2-7	NA	TGTGCCAGCAGCGTAGCGACAGGAGCCGGCTACGAGCAGTACTTC	CASSVATGAGYEQYF
NA	TRBV5-6	TRBJ2-1	NA	TGTGCCAGCAGCTTGGCCCGGGAGAGCTCCTACAATGAGCAGTTCTTC	CASSLARESSYNEQFF
NA	TRBV27	TRBJ2-1	TRBD1	TGTGCCAGCAGTTCTAAGGGACAGGTCTCCTACAATGAGCAGTTCTTC	CASSSKGQVSYNEQFF
NA	TRBV4-3	TRBJ1-1	TRBD1	TGCGCCAGCAGCCAAGATGGGTCAGGACAGGGGGCGAACACTGAAGCTTTCTTT	CASSQDGSGQGANTEAFF
NA	TRBV29-1	TRBJ1-1	NA	TGCAGCGTTTTTGGTGGCTTGGCCTTCTTT	CSVFGGLAFF
NA	TRBV5-6	TRBJ2-3	TRBD1	TGTGCCAGCGAGGTGGGGGACAGCGGAATCACAGATACGCAGTATTTT	CASEVGDSGITDTQYF
few	TRBV9	TRBJ1-1	NA	TGTGCCAGCAGCCTAGGATCGGGTGAAGCTTTCTTT	CASSLGSGEAFF
NA	TRBV6-1	TRBJ2-7	TRBD2	TGTGCCAGCAGTTCCCAAGGGGAGGGATACTACGAGCAGTACTTC	CASSSQGEGYYEQYF
NA	TRBV9	TRBJ2-2	NA	TGTGCCAGCAGCGTGTATCGAGGGCGCGGGGAGCTGTTTTTT	CASSVYRGRGELFF
NA	TRBV2	TRBJ1-1	TRBD1	TGTGCCAGCAGTGAGAATGAGGGGGCTACTGAAGCTTTCTTT	CASSENEGATEAFF
NA	TRBV27	TRBJ2-7	TRBD1	TGTGCCAGCAGCTGGGACAGGGGCTCCTACGAGCAGTACTTC	CASSWDRGSYEQYF
NA	TRBV7-9	TRBJ2-1	NA	TGTGCCAGCAGCTCCCCCCGGGAATACAATGAGCAGTTCTTC	CASSSPREYNEQFF
NA	TRBV11-2	TRBJ2-2	NA	TGTGCCAGCAGCTTAGCGGCGGTGGAGCTGTTTTTT	CASSLAAVELFF
NA	TRBV10-2	TRBJ2-1	TRBD1	TGCGCCAGCAGCTTCGGGACAGGGGATTTCGATGAGCAGTTCTTC	CASSFGTGDFDEQFF
NA	TRBV7-9	TRBJ2-3	NA	TGTGCCAGCAGCTTGGGGTTCGCGGGGCAAATTGCAGATACGCAGTATTTT	CASSLGFAGQIADTQYF
NA	TRBV6-5	TRBJ1-1	TRBD1	TGTGCCAGCAGTTCCCTCCCGACAGGGAGTAACACTGAAGCTTTCTTT	CASSSLPTGSNTEAFF
NA	TRBV4-1	TRBJ1-1	TRBD1	TGCGCCAGCAGCCCCGGACAGGTGAACACTGAAGCTTTCTTT	CASSPGQVNTEAFF
NA	TRBV6-4	TRBJ2-3	TRBD2	TGTGCCAGCAGTGACGGGACTAGCGGGGGCACAGATACGCAGTATTTT	CASSDGTSGGTDTQYF
NA	TRBV5-6	TRBJ2-1	NA	TGTGCCAGCAGCTTGAGTTGGGTGGGAGTTTCCTACAATGAGCAGTTCTTC	CASSLSWVGVSYNEQFF
NA	TRBV4-3	TRBJ1-6	NA	TGCGCCAGCTCTCGGACAGCTTATTCACCCCTCCACTTT	CASSRTAYSPLHF